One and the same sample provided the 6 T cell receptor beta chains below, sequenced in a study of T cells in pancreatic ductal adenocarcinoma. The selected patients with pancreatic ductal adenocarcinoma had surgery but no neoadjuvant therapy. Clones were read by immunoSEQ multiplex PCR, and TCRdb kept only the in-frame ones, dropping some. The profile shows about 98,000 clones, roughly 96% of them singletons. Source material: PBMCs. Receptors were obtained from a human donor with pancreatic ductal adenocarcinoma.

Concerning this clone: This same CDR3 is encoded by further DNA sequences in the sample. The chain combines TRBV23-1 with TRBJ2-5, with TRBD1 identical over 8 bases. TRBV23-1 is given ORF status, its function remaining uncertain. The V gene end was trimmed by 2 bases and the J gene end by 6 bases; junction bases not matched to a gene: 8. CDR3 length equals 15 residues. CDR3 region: CASSQRQGKYQTQYF. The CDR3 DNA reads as TGCGCCAGCAGTCAAAGACAGGGGAAGTACCAGACCCAGTACTTC.

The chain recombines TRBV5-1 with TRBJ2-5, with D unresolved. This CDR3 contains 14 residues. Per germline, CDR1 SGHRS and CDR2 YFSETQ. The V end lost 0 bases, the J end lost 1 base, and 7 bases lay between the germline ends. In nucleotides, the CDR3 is TGCGCCAGCAGCTTGGTCCCCAGCCAAGAGACCCAGTACTTC. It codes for CASSLVPSQETQYF.

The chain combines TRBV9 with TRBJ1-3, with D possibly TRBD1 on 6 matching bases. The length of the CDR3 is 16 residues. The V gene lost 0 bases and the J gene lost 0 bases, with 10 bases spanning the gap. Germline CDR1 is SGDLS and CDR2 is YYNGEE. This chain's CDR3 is CASSVAGVYSGNTIYF. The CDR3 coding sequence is TGTGCCAGCAGCGTAGCAGGGGTCTACTCTGGAAACACCATATATTTT.

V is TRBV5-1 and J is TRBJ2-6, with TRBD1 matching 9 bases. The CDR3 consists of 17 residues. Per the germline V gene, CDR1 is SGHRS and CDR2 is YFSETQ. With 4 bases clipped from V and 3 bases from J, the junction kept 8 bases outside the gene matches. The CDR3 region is CASSAGTGLDGANVLTF. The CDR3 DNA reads TGCGCCAGCAGCGCCGGGACAGGGCTAGATGGGGCCAACGTCCTGACTTTC.

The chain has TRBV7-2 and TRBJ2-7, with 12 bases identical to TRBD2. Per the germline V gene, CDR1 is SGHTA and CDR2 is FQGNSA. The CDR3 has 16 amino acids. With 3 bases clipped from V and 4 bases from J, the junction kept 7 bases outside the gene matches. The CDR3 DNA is TGTGCCAGCAGCTTGACTAGCGGGAGTTCGGTTTACGAGCAGTACTTC. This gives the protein CASSLTSGSSVYEQYF.

CDR3: CASSRSTVQTDTQYF. The CDR3 DNA reads TGTGCCAGCAGCCGATCGACAGTACAAACAGATACGCAGTATTTT. V and J are TRBV6-5 and TRBJ2-3; a possible D gene is TRBD1 (5 bases). Germline V CDR1 and CDR2: MNHEY, SVGAGI. The ends were cut back, 6 bases at V and 3 bases at J, with 16 bases in the middle. This CDR3 is 15 amino acids long.